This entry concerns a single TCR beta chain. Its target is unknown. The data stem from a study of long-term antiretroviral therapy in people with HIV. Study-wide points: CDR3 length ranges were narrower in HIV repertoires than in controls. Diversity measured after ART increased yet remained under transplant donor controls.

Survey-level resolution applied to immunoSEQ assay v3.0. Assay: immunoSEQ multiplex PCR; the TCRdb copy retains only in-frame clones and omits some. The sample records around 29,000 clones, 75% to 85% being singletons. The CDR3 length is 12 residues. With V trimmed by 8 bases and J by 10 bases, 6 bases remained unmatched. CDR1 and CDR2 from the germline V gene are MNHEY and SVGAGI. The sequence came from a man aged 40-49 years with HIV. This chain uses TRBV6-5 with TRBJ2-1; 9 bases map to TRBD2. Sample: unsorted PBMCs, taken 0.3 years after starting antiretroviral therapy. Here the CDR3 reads CASGHSGGEQFF. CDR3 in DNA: TGTGCCAGCGGTCATAGCGGGGGAGAGCAGTTCTTC.